These 30 T cell receptor beta chains originate from one sample sequenced in a study of blood T cell repertoires in COVID-19. Only in-frame clones appear in the TCRdb table, and some are missing; sequencing was by immunoSEQ multiplex PCR. This table holds nearly 250,000 clones, approximately 85% found once. The specimen sequenced was PBMCs or T cells enriched from blood (not recorded which). Receptor source: a woman in her forties or fifties with acute COVID-19.

CDR3 DNA: TGCGCCAGCAGCTTGGGATCCCTATCTTCCTACGAGCAGTACTTC. Translated, it gives CASSLGSLSSYEQYF. The rearrangement uses TRBV5-1 and TRBJ2-7; no clear D. The V gene's germline CDR1 is SGHRS and CDR2 YFSETQ. This CDR3 has 15 residues. Deletions cut 0 bases from V and 1 base from J, with 11 bases between.

The count of this clone is one. The genes are TRBV6-5 and TRBJ1-3; perhaps TRBD1 as D (6 bases). Germline loops: CDR1 MNHEY, CDR2 SVGAGI. This CDR3 spans 15 amino acids. Trimming removed 5 bases at V and 0 bases at J, with 11 bases between. This CDR3 is CASSLDRFSGNTIYF. CDR3 coding DNA: TGTGCCAGCAGTCTCGACAGGTTCTCTGGAAACACCATATATTTT.

Of note for this clone: Other DNA sequences in this specimen translate into the identical CDR3. The CDR3 loop reads CASSLTGNSYEQYF. CDR3 DNA: TGTGCCAGCAGCTTGACAGGGAACTCCTACGAGCAGTACTTC. The rearrangement links TRBV5-4 to TRBJ2-7; maybe TRBD1 (6 bases). Per germline, CDR1 SGHNT and CDR2 YYREEE (reference sequence). The CDR3 has 14 amino acids. The germline V and J ends were trimmed by 1 base and 0 bases, with 8 bases remaining between them.

CDR3 sequence (DNA): TGTGCCATCAGTGGTGTAGAAAATGAGCAGTTCTTC. This codes for CAISGVENEQFF. V and J are TRBV10-3 and TRBJ2-1; D uncertain. Germline CDR1 is ENHRY and CDR2 is SYGVKD. The CDR3 runs to 12 residues. V dropped 4 bases and J dropped 7 bases, with 8 bases sitting between them.

This clone was observed a few times. The chain has TRBV12-5 and TRBJ1-5; D possibly corresponds to TRBD1 (6 bases). The CDR3 consists of 15 residues. Germline V gene data show CDR1 as LGHNT and CDR2 as FRNRAP. V was pared by 4 bases and J by 4 bases, with 14 bases between. For the CDR3, the DNA is TGTGCTAGTGGTTCCCAAGGACAGCTAAATCAGCCCCAGCATTTT. It is translated as CASGSQGQLNQPQHF.

The chain carries TRBV5-1 and TRBJ1-1, with D hard to call. Germline V gives CDR1 SGHRS, CDR2 YFSETQ. CDR3 size: 16 residues. Trimming left V 4 bases short and J 0 bases short, with 16 bases between. The CDR3 DNA reads TGCGCCAGCAGCCTGGAGAACCACAATATGAACACTGAAGCTTTCTTT. Its protein is CASSLENHNMNTEAFF.

This sequence joins TRBV14 and TRBJ1-3; tentative D call: TRBD1 (5 bases). Germline lookup yields CDR1 SGHDN and CDR2 FVKESK. The germline V and J ends were trimmed by 5 bases and 2 bases, with 13 bases remaining between them. The CDR3 is 15 amino acids. CDR3 DNA: TGTGCCAGCAGCTCTAACAGGAACCCTGGAAACACCATATATTTT. It codes for CASSSNRNPGNTIYF.

This clone showed up just once. The chain is built from TRBV30 and TRBJ2-7; TRBD1 matches 8 bases. The CDR3 sequence is 13 residues long. Germline V gene data show CDR1 as GTSNPN and CDR2 as SVGIG (reference sequence). The junction had 6 bases not matched to a gene; V was cut back by 5 bases and J by 3 bases. CDR3 sequence: CAWEGTGVYEQYF. In DNA form, the CDR3 reads TGTGCCTGGGAGGGGACAGGAGTCTACGAGCAGTACTTC.

This clone has only a few counts. This rearrangement joins TRBV2 to TRBJ1-6; TRBD1 agrees at 8 bases. This CDR3 contains 14 residues. Germline V CDR1 and CDR2: SNHLY, FYNNEI. Germline trimming cut 6 bases from V and 9 bases from J; bases unmatched to any gene: 7. CDR3 protein: CASRRQGASSPLHF. As DNA, the CDR3 is TGTGCCAGCAGAAGGCAGGGGGCTAGTTCACCCCTCCACTTT.

V is TRBV7-6 and J is TRBJ1-3; D ambiguous. Between the trimmed V and J ends, which lost 3 bases and 4 bases, there was a span of 4 bases. The CDR3 is made up of 12 amino acids. Looked up from germline, CDR1 is SGHVS and CDR2 is FNYEAQ. The CDR3 nucleotides read TGTGCCAGCAGCTTGTTAGGAAACACCATATATTTT. It specifies CASSLLGNTIYF.

V and J are TRBV6-5 and TRBJ1-4, with unresolved D. Germline CDR1 reads MNHEY; CDR2 reads SVGAGI. V gave up 6 bases and J gave up 0 bases, with 11 bases separating them. The CDR3 has 15 amino acids. CDR3 region: CASRPHSATNEKLFF. As DNA, the CDR3 is TGTGCCAGCAGACCCCACAGTGCAACTAATGAAAAACTGTTTTTT.

The chain carries TRBV9 and TRBJ2-1; TRBD2 matches at 9 bases. CDR1 is SGDLS, CDR2 YYNGEE, per germline. CDR3 length: 16 amino acids. The V and J ends lost 4 bases and 3 bases, in that order; junction bases with no gene match: 8. This chain's CDR3 is CASSTTGLANYNEQFF. The DNA for the CDR3 is TGTGCCAGCAGCACTACGGGACTAGCCAACTACAATGAGCAGTTCTTC.

This clone was detected only once. CDR3 residues: CSVEAYGVAAEAEAFF. The CDR3 bases are TGCAGCGTTGAAGCTTACGGGGTGGCAGCTGAGGCTGAAGCTTTCTTT. This rearrangement joins TRBV29-1 to TRBJ1-1; D is undetermined. The germline V and J ends were trimmed by 1 base and 6 bases, with 21 bases remaining between them. The CDR3 sequence is 16 residues long. Germline assignment: CDR1 SQVTM and CDR2 ANQGSEA. The full variable domain, in which reference TRBV29-1 and TRBJ1-1 provide the parts outside the CDR3, is SAVISQKPSRDICQRGTSLTIQCQVDSQVTMMFWYRQQPGQSLTLIATANQGSEATYESGFVIDKFPISRPNLTFSTLTVSNMSPEDSSIYLCSVEAYGVAAEAEAFFGQGTRLTVV.

This chain uses TRBV10-1 with TRBJ2-3; 8 bases match TRBD2. The CDR3 extends over 19 amino acids. V shed 5 bases, J shed 3 bases, and the junction held 19 bases outside the gene matches. Germline values: CDR1 WNHNN, CDR2 SYGVQD (reference sequence). The CDR3 is CASSFYRSRARGRTDTQYF. As DNA, the CDR3 is TGCGCCAGCAGTTTTTACCGTTCTCGGGCCCGCGGGAGGACAGATACGCAGTATTTT.

The chain employs TRBV30 and TRBJ1-2; D remains unclear. The V end was cut by 8 bases, the J end by 6 bases, with 22 bases between. This CDR3 is built from 14 residues. Germline V gives CDR1 GTSNPN, CDR2 SVGIG (reference sequence). In DNA form, the CDR3 reads TGTGCCGCCCAGGACTGGCGGGGTACGAATGGCTACACCTTC. Its translation: CAAQDWRGTNGYTF.

The chain employs TRBV29-1 and TRBJ1-1; maybe TRBD1 (6 bases). Germline V lookup: CDR1 SQVTM, CDR2 ANQGSEA. The length of the CDR3 is 14 residues. V dropped 6 bases and J dropped 4 bases, with 18 bases sitting between them. The CDR3 sequence: CSVQGVSVGTEAFF. The CDR3 DNA reads as TGCAGCGTACAGGGTGTATCAGTTGGCACTGAAGCTTTCTTT. The complete variable domain, with remaining parts taken from reference TRBV29-1 and TRBJ1-1, reads SAVISQKPSRDICQRGTSLTIQCQVDSQVTMMFWYRQQPGQSLTLIATANQGSEATYESGFVIDKFPISRPNLTFSTLTVSNMSPEDSSIYLCSVQGVSVGTEAFFGQGTRLTVV.

V gene TRBV7-2 combines with J gene TRBJ1-4, with 7 bases matching TRBD1. The CDR3 loop spans 14 amino acids. V shed 4 bases and J 7 bases; nucleotides not matched to a gene: 6. Per germline, CDR1 SGHTA and CDR2 FQGNSA. CDR3 nucleotide sequence: TGTGCCAGCAGCTGGACAGGCAAATTTGAAAAACTGTTTTTT. Its translation is CASSWTGKFEKLFF. The variable domain in full, completed from reference TRBV7-2 and TRBJ1-4, reads GAGVSQSPSNKVTEKGKDVELRCDPISGHTALYWYRQSLGQGLEFLIYFQGNSAPDKSGLPSDRFSAERTGGSVSTLTIQRTQQEDSAVYLCASSWTGKFEKLFFGSGTQLSVL.

The chain links TRBV5-1 to TRBJ2-7, with 8 bases identical to TRBD2. The V gene's germline CDR1 is SGHRS and CDR2 YFSETQ. V trimming: 0 bases; J trimming: 1 base; junction bases outside the gene matches: 3. The CDR3 spans 15 residues. This CDR3 is CASSLGSGGSYEQYF. The CDR3 coding sequence is TGCGCCAGCAGCTTGGGCTCGGGGGGGTCCTACGAGCAGTACTTC.

The chain has TRBV10-3 and TRBJ2-7, with a weak D call TRBD1 (6 bases). V shed 8 bases and J shed 5 bases, with 19 bases lying between them. Germline CDR1 reads ENHRY; CDR2 reads SYGVKD. This CDR3 comprises 14 residues. The CDR3 loop is CAISQGRIFDEQYF. The CDR3 region has the DNA TGTGCCATCTCACAGGGACGGATCTTTGACGAGCAGTACTTC.

This clone was counted between two and nine times. The chain employs TRBV19 and TRBJ2-1, with 9 bases that match TRBD1. Germline CDR1 and CDR2: LNHDA and SQIVND (reference sequence). The CDR3 consists of 14 residues. V shed 4 bases, J shed 7 bases, and the junction held 5 bases outside the gene matches. CDR3 nucleotide sequence: TGTGCCAGTAGTACCCGACAGGGGGGTAATGAGCAGTTCTTC. Translation: CASSTRQGGNEQFF.

The chain employs TRBV28 and TRBJ1-5; D is possibly TRBD1 (6 bases). V dropped 0 bases and J dropped 5 bases, with 8 bases sitting between them. Germline V lookup: CDR1 MDHEN, CDR2 SYDVKM. This CDR3 is built from 14 residues. The DNA of the CDR3 is TGTGCCAGCAGTTTATGGGCAGGGGATCAGCCCCAGCATTTT. It is translated as CASSLWAGDQPQHF.

This clone has only one observation. The chain employs TRBV5-1 and TRBJ2-6, with 9 nucleotides matching TRBD1. Germline V gives CDR1 SGHRS, CDR2 YFSETQ. The CDR3 spans 16 residues. The V segment lost 3 bases and the J segment 2 bases; nucleotides outside the gene matches: 3. The DNA of the CDR3 is TGCGCCAGCAGCTCACAGGGGGCGCCTGGGGCCAACGTCCTGACTTTC. This gives the protein CASSSQGAPGANVLTF.

This clone was counted between two and nine times. The chain links TRBV12-3 or TRBV12-4 to TRBJ1-6, with D uncertain. The CDR3 is 11 residues long. V was cut by 1 base and J by 14 bases, with 6 bases left in between. CDR3 sequence reads: CASSLDGALHF. DNA for the CDR3: TGTGCCAGCAGTTTAGATGGAGCCCTCCACTTT.

This clone has only one observation. In DNA form, the CDR3 reads TGTGCCAGCAGCTCTCAGGGATACAATCAGCCCCAGCATTTT. Amino acid sequence: CASSSQGYNQPQHF. The V gene is TRBV9, the J gene TRBJ1-5; TRBD1 might be the D (5 bases). Trimming shortened V by 4 bases and J by 3 bases, and 11 bases separated the two germline ends. Germline-derived CDR1 and CDR2 are SGDLS and YYNGEE. The CDR3 is made up of 14 amino acids.

The rearrangement joins TRBV4-1 to TRBJ1-2; TRBD1 might be the D (5 bases). From germline, CDR1 is MGHRA and CDR2 YSYEKL. The germline V and J ends were trimmed by 1 base and 8 bases, with 11 bases remaining between them. CDR3 length: 13 residues. The CDR3 DNA reads as TGCGCCAGCAGCCAAGGTTCAGGGCGGGGCTACACCTTC. It encodes CASSQGSGRGYTF.

V gene TRBV5-6 combines with J gene TRBJ1-2; D is unclear. Deletions cut 1 base from V and 6 bases from J, with 16 bases between. From germline, CDR1 is SGHDT and CDR2 YYEEEE. The CDR3 has 15 amino acids. The CDR3, as DNA: TGTGCCAGCAGCTTGTGGTTCCCCGGGAGGCATGGCTACACCTTC. This sequence encodes CASSLWFPGRHGYTF.

The chain couples TRBV6-5 to TRBJ1-3, with D possibly matching TRBD1 (6 bases). The length of the CDR3 is 16 residues. Trimming removed 0 bases from V and 7 bases from J, with 16 bases in between. In germline, CDR1 is MNHEY, CDR2 SVGAGI. The chain's CDR3 is CASSYSTGGVGNTIYF. CDR3 nucleotides: TGTGCCAGCAGTTACTCGACAGGCGGCGTCGGGAACACCATATATTTT.

The V gene is TRBV5-4, the J gene TRBJ2-1, with 16 bases matching TRBD2. Germline V gene data show CDR1 as SGHNT and CDR2 as YYREEE (reference sequence). There are 16 residues in the CDR3. After removal of 4 bases from V and 9 bases from J, the junction contained 7 bases not matched to a gene. CDR3 sequence reads: CASSRGLAGGTSEQFF. The CDR3 coding sequence is TGTGCCAGCAGCAGGGGACTAGCGGGGGGGACAAGTGAGCAGTTCTTC. Full variable domain (rest looked up from reference TRBV5-4 and TRBJ2-1): ETGVTQSPTHLIKTRGQQVTLRCSSQSGHNTVSWYQQALGQGPQFIFQYYREEENGRGNFPPRFSGLQFPNYSSELNVNALELDDSALYLCASSRGLAGGTSEQFFGPGTRLTVL.

This chain uses TRBV14 with TRBJ1-1; no clear D gene. The V gene's germline CDR1 is SGHDN and CDR2 FVKESK. Between the trimmed V and J ends, which lost 2 bases and 4 bases, there was a span of 11 bases. This CDR3 comprises 14 residues. The CDR3 reads CASSQNPTTTEAFF. The CDR3 nucleotides read TGTGCCAGCAGCCAAAATCCAACTACCACTGAAGCTTTCTTT.

The rearrangement uses TRBV25-1 and TRBJ1-4; D may be TRBD1 (5 bases). The CDR3 length is 14 residues. Germline V gene sequence: CDR1 MGHDK, CDR2 SYGVNS. Between the trimmed V and J ends, which lost 5 bases and 11 bases, there was a span of 18 bases. The CDR3 here is CASSRRDLGGKLFF. In nucleotides, the CDR3 is TGTGCCAGCAGTCGCCGGGACCTTGGAGGGAAACTGTTTTTT.